The 19 T cell receptor beta chains given below trace back to one sample, sequenced in a study of regulatory T cells in long-lasting Graves disease. CDR3 regions were amplified by Arm-PCR using iRepertoire HTBI primers to build TCR beta libraries. TCRdb re-called the multiplex PCR reads through MiXCR, storing one row per CDR3 protein. The sample includes about half a million distinct CDR3 sequences, 9.5% to 15% of them seen just once. Regarding time point: newly diagnosed GD, antithyroid drugs for less than 3 months. TCR sequences were obtained from RNA taken from PBMCs. These same records also appear under a second study, on T cells in Graves' hyperthyroidism and ophthalmopathy.

Sample: peripheral blood mononuclear cells (PBMCs), taken at new diagnosis, from a patient treated with antithyroid drugs. The receptor source for this set is a woman younger than 45 with Graves disease.

This chain connects TRBV11-2 to TRBJ1-1; possible D gene TRBD1, 6 bases. From germline, CDR1 is SGHAT and CDR2 FQNNGV. Between the trimmed V and J ends, which lost 3 bases and 6 bases, there was a span of 14 bases. CDR3 length: 14 residues. The CDR3 sequence is CASSLVGRGAEAFF. CDR3 bases: TGTGCCAGCAGCTTGGTTGGCAGGGGCGCTGAAGCTTTCTTT.

The V and J genes are TRBV4-1 and TRBJ1-2; D unclear. Germline V gives CDR1 MGHRA, CDR2 YSYEKL. This CDR3 is 14 amino acids long. With 3 bases removed from V and 7 bases from J, the gap between germline ends came to 15 bases. CDR3 sequence (DNA): TGCGCCAGCAGCCAGGGGTCCAGGAGCCCTGGCTACACCTTC. Protein sequence: CASSQGSRSPGYTF.

This clonotype was found a few times. The chain is built from TRBV29-1 and TRBJ2-7; 10 nucleotides align to TRBD2. The CDR3 has 13 amino acids. The ends lost 4 bases at V and 7 bases at J; junction bases unmatched: 7. Germline V gives CDR1 SQVTM, CDR2 ANQGSEA. In nucleotides, the CDR3 is TGCAGCGTTGGAAGCGGGAGGGTGGGAGAGCAGTACTTC. Translation: CSVGSGRVGEQYF.

This clonotype was observed many times. V usage is TRBV2 and J usage is TRBJ2-1; the match to TRBD2 covers 9 bases. The germline CDR1 and CDR2 sequences are SNHLY and FYNNEI. This CDR3 has 18 amino acids. V dropped 2 bases and J dropped 7; count of bases not matched to a gene: 15. In nucleotides, the CDR3 is TGTGCCAGCAGTGAATGGGTTCAGCGGGAGGCCAGAAGAAATGAGCAGTTCTTC. This gives the protein CASSEWVQREARRNEQFF.

This clonotype showed up many times. This rearrangement joins TRBV7-9 to TRBJ2-1, with D possibly matching TRBD2 (6 bases). The length of the CDR3 is 13 residues. Per germline, CDR1 SEHNR and CDR2 FQNEAQ (reference sequence). V dropped 8 bases and J dropped 0 bases, with 8 bases sitting between them. As DNA, the CDR3 is TGTGCCAGCCGTAGCGGCTCCTACAATGAGCAGTTCTTC. Translating gives CASRSGSYNEQFF.

The rearrangement links TRBV6-1 to TRBJ1-1; D may be TRBD1 (5 bases). CDR3 size: 16 residues. Germline CDR1 is MNHNS and CDR2 is SASEGT. Trimming left V 6 bases short and J 5 bases short, with 22 bases between. The CDR3 DNA follows: TGTGCCAGCAGCCGAGGGAAGTCTGGGGGTAGAACTGAAGCTTTCTTT. It yields the protein CASSRGKSGGRTEAFF.

This clonotype was counted ten times or more. The chain combines TRBV29-1 with TRBJ1-1; TRBD1 might be the D (6 bases). V dropped 5 bases and J dropped 1 base, with 11 bases sitting between them. The CDR3 totals 13 residues. Germline CDR1 reads SQVTM; CDR2 reads ANQGSEA. The CDR3 DNA reads as TGCAGCGTTTCGGGGGGGCAGAACACTGAAGCTTTCTTT. It specifies CSVSGGQNTEAFF. The entire variable domain, with the rest obtained from reference TRBV29-1 and TRBJ1-1, is as follows: SAVISQKPSRDICQRGTSLTIQCQVDSQVTMMFWYRQQPGQSLTLIATANQGSEATYESGFVIDKFPISRPNLTFSTLTVSNMSPEDSSIYLCSVSGGQNTEAFFGQGTRLTVV.

The table lists this clonotype with many counts. This sequence joins TRBV20-1 and TRBJ1-1; D unclear. Trimming took off 5 bases at V and 1 base at J, with 11 bases between the two ends. The V gene's germline CDR1 is DFQATT and CDR2 SNEGSKA (reference sequence). CDR3 length: 13 amino acids. The CDR3 loop reads CSAPTRGNTEAFF. CDR3 bases: TGCAGTGCTCCGACCCGGGGGAACACTGAAGCTTTCTTT.

The V call is TRBV7-9, the J call TRBJ2-5, with 14 nucleotides matching TRBD2. Trimming took 4 bases from V and 3 from J; bases not matched to a gene: 7. The CDR3 sequence is 17 residues long. Germline V gives CDR1 SEHNR, CDR2 FQNEAQ (reference sequence). CDR3 nucleotide sequence: TGTGCCAGCAGCTGGGGACTAGCGGGAGTAGGGGAAGAGACCCAGTACTTC. It is translated as CASSWGLAGVGEETQYF.

Turning to this clonotype: This likely traces to a read error, being one base from a far larger clone. The V call is TRBV7-2, the J call TRBJ2-7; D uncertain. Germline CDR1 is SGHTA and CDR2 is FQGNSA. V lost 3 bases and J 4 bases, leaving 16 bases between the germline ends. The CDR3 loop spans 15 amino acids. This CDR3 is CASSFNQRKNYEQYF. Here the CDR3 DNA reads TGTGCCAGCAGCTTTAACCAGAGGAAGAATTACGAGCAGTACTTC.

The chain links TRBV7-6 to TRBJ2-1; no clear D. CDR1 and CDR2 (germline): SGHVS, FNYEAQ. V lost 0 bases to trimming and J lost 2 bases, with 8 bases between them. The CDR3 sequence is 15 residues long. Here the CDR3 reads CASSLASRTYNEQFF. CDR3 nucleotide sequence: TGTGCCAGCAGCTTAGCAAGCAGGACCTACAATGAGCAGTTCTTC.

This clonotype has a count of ten or more. J is TRBJ2-7 and V is TRBV20-1; 10 bases align to TRBD2. Germline V gene data show CDR1 as DFQATT and CDR2 as SNEGSKA (reference sequence). The CDR3 contains 15 residues. Trimming took 1 base from V and 4 from J; bases not matched to a gene: 7. CDR3 in DNA: TGCAGTGCTAGAGTCTTCCTAGCGGGAGTGTACGAGCAGTACTTC. This sequence encodes CSARVFLAGVYEQYF.

This clonotype was counted ten times or more. This chain links TRBV2 with TRBJ2-1; no clear D. The CDR3 extends over 12 amino acids. Germline CDR1 reads SNHLY; CDR2 reads FYNNEI. V was shortened by 4 bases and J by 7 bases, with 8 bases between the two germline ends. CDR3 region: CASSVGRNEQFF. For the CDR3, the DNA is TGTGCCAGCAGTGTTGGTCGGAATGAGCAGTTCTTC.

This clonotype came up many times. The V call is TRBV28, the J call TRBJ2-7; 8 bases line up with TRBD1. V lost 7 bases, J lost 4 bases, and 12 bases stayed unmatched. The length of the CDR3 is 15 residues. Germline V lookup: CDR1 MDHEN, CDR2 SYDVKM. The DNA for the CDR3 is TGTGCCAGCATCGCAAACGACAGGGGCGGGTACGAGCAGTACTTC. Its protein product is CASIANDRGGYEQYF.

This clonotype was recorded many times. A read error is possible here, since a much larger clone lies one base away. The chain has TRBV6-1 and TRBJ2-3; D is undetermined. CDR1 and CDR2 (germline): MNHNS, SASEGT. V lost 4 bases, J lost 1 base, and 6 bases lay in between. The CDR3 runs 13 residues. CDR3 in DNA: TGTGCCAGCAGTGGAAAAGGCACAGATACGCAGTATTTT. The encoded protein is CASSGKGTDTQYF.

This clonotype was recorded at least ten times. The rearrangement links TRBV27 to TRBJ1-5, with D possibly being TRBD1 (5 bases). V shed 5 bases and J shed 6 bases, with 20 bases lying between them. The CDR3 sequence is 16 residues long. CDR1 MNHEY and CDR2 SMNVEV come from the germline V gene (reference sequence). CDR3 bases: TGTGCCAGCAGTCCTTTGAGGGGAGAGGGCAGTCAGCCCCAGCATTTT. It translates to CASSPLRGEGSQPQHF.

The chain uses TRBV30 and TRBJ2-4; D is undetermined. Deletions cut 5 bases from V and 3 bases from J, with 14 bases between. The CDR3 sequence is 14 residues long. Per germline, CDR1 GTSNPN and CDR2 SVGIG (reference sequence). CDR3 nucleotides: TGTGCCTGGTCTGGTGGTGGGGTCAAAAACATTCAGTACTTC. Residues: CAWSGGGVKNIQYF.

This clonotype was detected a few times. The chain joins TRBV19 to TRBJ1-1; 10 positions match TRBD1. The CDR3 sequence is 16 residues long. The J segment lost 6 bases and the V segment lost 5 bases, leaving 12 bases of the junction unmatched. Germline-derived CDR1 and CDR2 are LNHDA and SQIVND (reference sequence). CDR3 DNA: TGTGCCAGTAGTTTCTCCCCGGGACAGGGGACACCTGAAGCTTTCTTT. Protein sequence: CASSFSPGQGTPEAFF. Filled out from reference TRBV19 and TRBJ1-1, the complete variable domain reads DGGITQSPKYLFRKEGQNVTLSCEQNLNHDAMYWYRQDPGQGLRLIYYSQIVNDFQKGDIAEGYSVSREKKESFPLTVTSAQKNPTAFYLCASSFSPGQGTPEAFFGQGTRLTVV.

This clonotype was detected many times. The rearrangement uses TRBV5-5 and TRBJ2-1; 7 nucleotides match TRBD1. V shed 7 bases and J 2 bases; nucleotides not matched to a gene: 6. CDR3 size: 14 residues. Germline CDR1 reads SGHKS; CDR2 reads YYEKEE (reference sequence). CDR3 sequence reads: CASLQGSPYNEQFF. The CDR3 nucleotides read TGTGCCAGCCTACAGGGGTCCCCCTACAATGAGCAGTTCTTC.